A single sample gave rise to the 30 T cell receptor beta chains below, sequenced in a study of CD8 T cells in ankylosing spondylitis. One entry per CDR3 protein, called by TCRdb with MiXCR from the 5' RACE reads. The sample yields around 490,000 distinct CDR3 sequences, about 5.4% seen once. Points from the study as a whole: A motif of seven or eight highly homologous TCR beta variants was seen as apparently characteristic of ankylosing spondylitis blood.

These receptors lack a known antigen. Sequencing was done on a sample of blood, either unsorted or a sorted T cell fraction (not recorded which). The receptor source for this set is a male donor with ankylosing spondylitis.

This clonotype was detected many times. The gene calls are TRBV20-1 and TRBJ1-6; tentative D call: TRBD1 (5 bases). CDR1 is DFQATT and CDR2 is SNEGSKA in the germline V gene (reference sequence). Deletions cut 3 bases from V and 5 bases from J, with 11 bases between. The CDR3 runs 14 residues. CDR3 nucleotides: TGCAGTGCTAGTGCCCCGGGGCATAATTCACCCCTCCACTTT. Translated: CSASAPGHNSPLHF.

This clonotype was counted at least ten times. This chain uses TRBV9 with TRBJ2-2; D not certain. Germline CDR1 reads SGDLS; CDR2 reads YYNGEE. The V end lost 1 base, the J end lost 3 bases, and 7 bases lay between the germline ends. The CDR3 extends over 14 amino acids. The CDR3 coding sequence is TGTGCCAGCAGCGTAACTATGGACACCGGGGAGCTGTTTTTT. This encodes CASSVTMDTGELFF.

This clonotype was observed many times. V is TRBV25-1 and J is TRBJ2-7; D is ambiguous. V dropped 0 bases and J dropped 3 bases, with 21 bases sitting between them. CDR3 length equals 18 residues. Germline assignment: CDR1 MGHDK and CDR2 SYGVNS. The CDR3 here is CASSEYIFIGPPFYEQYF. The DNA of the CDR3 is TGTGCCAGCAGTGAATATATTTTCATCGGTCCCCCCTTCTACGAGCAGTACTTC.

This clonotype was detected many times. The chain uses TRBV20-1 and TRBJ2-2; D is possibly TRBD1 (6 bases). Germline values: CDR1 DFQATT, CDR2 SNEGSKA (reference sequence). Trimming pared 5 bases from V and 0 bases from J, leaving 10 bases between. The CDR3 extends over 14 amino acids. The CDR3 DNA reads TGCAGTGCTTCCCGGGACACGAACACCGGGGAGCTGTTTTTT. It specifies CSASRDTNTGELFF.

This clonotype was seen ten or more times. The chain is built from TRBV10-3 and TRBJ2-1; 9 bases fit TRBD2. V lost 4 bases to trimming and J lost 8 bases; unmatched junction nucleotides: 6. Germline V lookup: CDR1 ENHRY, CDR2 SYGVKD. This CDR3 region has 14 residues. CDR3 sequence reads: CAISGLAGPDEQFF. The DNA of the CDR3 is TGTGCCATCAGTGGGCTAGCGGGACCGGATGAGCAGTTCTTC.

This clonotype was seen many times. The J gene is TRBJ1-4, the V gene TRBV6-5; a possible D gene is TRBD1 (5 bases). CDR1 is MNHEY and CDR2 is SVGAGI in the germline V gene. The CDR3 spans 13 residues. The V end lost 4 bases, the J end lost 11 bases, and 14 bases lay between the germline ends. CDR3 bases: TGTGCCAGCAGTTTTGGGACGGCAGGGAAACTGTTTTTT. It is translated as CASSFGTAGKLFF.

The chain combines TRBV12-3 or TRBV12-4 with TRBJ2-7; maybe TRBD2 (5 bases). V lost 2 bases to trimming and J lost 4 bases, with 15 bases between them. This CDR3 spans 15 amino acids. CDR3 sequence (DNA): TGTGCCAGCAGTTTAAATCCCCCAGAGGGTTACGAGCAGTACTTC. It encodes CASSLNPPEGYEQYF.

This clonotype was seen ten or more times. This sequence joins TRBV29-1 and TRBJ2-3; tentative D call: TRBD2 (6 bases). V lost 5 bases, J lost 2 bases, and 17 bases lay in between. The CDR3 spans 15 residues. Germline values: CDR1 SQVTM, CDR2 ANQGSEA. CDR3 sequence: CSVSSGLPHTDTQYF. The CDR3 bases are TGCAGCGTTAGTAGCGGCCTGCCCCACACAGATACGCAGTATTTT.

This clonotype came up many times. The CDR3: CASSQEKNEQFF. As DNA, the CDR3 is TGTGCCAGCAGCCAAGAGAAAAATGAGCAGTTCTTC. The gene calls are TRBV4-2 and TRBJ2-1; D unresolved. The CDR3 runs to 12 residues. The germline CDR1 and CDR2 sequences are LGHNA and YNFKEQ. Trimming shortened V by 0 bases and J by 7 bases, and 4 bases separated the two germline ends.

Ten or more counts support this clonotype. The chain uses TRBV5-1 and TRBJ1-1; D perhaps matches TRBD1 (5 bases). V was pared by 4 bases and J by 3 bases, with 16 bases between. Germline CDR1 SGHRS, CDR2 YFSETQ. This CDR3 spans 15 amino acids. The CDR3 bases are TGCGCCAGCAGCGGCCAGGGCGGGGGGGACACTGAAGCTTTCTTT. Protein: CASSGQGGGDTEAFF.

This clonotype was counted a few times. The chain carries TRBV3-1 and TRBJ2-3, with 10 bases lining up with TRBD2. Germline V CDR1 and CDR2: LGHDT, YNNKEL (reference sequence). J gave up 4 bases and V 1 base, and 11 bases lay outside the gene matches. The CDR3 is 18 residues long. In DNA form, the CDR3 reads TGTGCCAGCAGCCAAGCAGGGAGACTAGCGGGTCCTTCAGATACGCAGTATTTT. It codes for CASSQAGRLAGPSDTQYF.

The V gene is TRBV7-9, the J gene TRBJ2-3; D unclear. Between the trimmed V and J ends, which lost 4 bases and 3 bases, there was a span of 8 bases. The CDR3 extends over 13 amino acids. Germline CDR1 SEHNR, CDR2 FQNEAQ (reference sequence). DNA of the CDR3: TGTGCCAGCAGCTCCTATGGGACAGATACGCAGTATTTT. Amino acid sequence: CASSSYGTDTQYF.

The V and J genes are TRBV28 and TRBJ2-1; perhaps TRBD1 as D (6 bases). The CDR3 extends over 12 amino acids. Germline CDR1 and CDR2: MDHEN and SYDVKM. The V and J ends lost 4 bases and 5 bases respectively, with 6 bases between them. Written as DNA, the CDR3 is TGTGCCAGCAGTTCAGGGGACAATGAGCAGTTCTTC. Translation: CASSSGDNEQFF.

This clonotype was seen repeatedly, ten times or more. The chain couples TRBV20-1 to TRBJ2-1; 7 bases match TRBD2. Per the germline V gene, CDR1 is DFQATT and CDR2 is SNEGSKA (reference sequence). Trimming took 0 bases from V and 7 from J; bases not matched to a gene: 9. This CDR3 is built from 15 residues. CDR3 in amino acids: CSARDGRAISNEQFF. The CDR3 bases are TGCAGTGCTAGAGATGGGAGGGCCATTAGTAATGAGCAGTTCTTC.

This clonotype has more than one count but fewer than ten. The genes are TRBV7-9 and TRBJ2-7; no firm D call. Germline V gives CDR1 SEHNR, CDR2 FQNEAQ (reference sequence). V lost 5 bases and J 4 bases, leaving 9 bases between the germline ends. This CDR3 region has 12 residues. This chain's CDR3 is CASSVLLYEQYF. The DNA for the CDR3 is TGTGCCAGCAGCGTCCTGCTTTACGAGCAGTACTTC.

The sample holds many counts of this clonotype. The chain combines TRBV29-1 with TRBJ2-1; 7 bases are a match to TRBD1. The J segment lost 2 bases and the V segment lost 7 bases, leaving 5 bases of the junction unmatched. Per the germline V gene, CDR1 is SQVTM and CDR2 is ANQGSEA. CDR3 size: 13 residues. CDR3 loop: CSATGVPYNEQFF. Written as DNA, the CDR3 is TGCAGCGCAACAGGGGTCCCCTACAATGAGCAGTTCTTC.

This rearrangement joins TRBV28 to TRBJ1-1; D remains ambiguous. Germline values: CDR1 MDHEN, CDR2 SYDVKM. Trimming removed 4 bases from V and 8 bases from J, with 8 bases in between. CDR3 size: 11 residues. CDR3 DNA sequence: TGTGCCAGCAGTTCCCCGAAGGAAGCTTTCTTT. Its protein product is CASSSPKEAFF.

This clonotype has a count of ten or more. The CDR3: CSVEARAINYGYTF. The CDR3 DNA reads as TGCAGCGTTGAAGCCAGGGCAATTAACTATGGCTACACCTTC. The chain links TRBV29-1 to TRBJ1-2, with D possibly TRBD1 on 5 matching bases. The CDR3 length is 14 residues. Trimming stripped 1 base from V and 1 base from J, with 10 bases between. Germline values: CDR1 SQVTM, CDR2 ANQGSEA.

Many counts were recorded for this clonotype. The chain uses TRBV20-1 and TRBJ2-5; D may correspond to TRBD1 or TRBD2 (6 bases each). CDR1 and CDR2 from the germline V gene are DFQATT and SNEGSKA (reference sequence). Deletions cut 3 bases from V and 2 bases from J, with 16 bases between. The CDR3 is 15 residues long. The CDR3 coding sequence is TGCAGTGCTAGGGGATGGCGAGGGGGGCAAGAGACCCAGTACTTC. Translated: CSARGWRGGQETQYF.

This clonotype came up many times. The chain combines TRBV4-1 with TRBJ2-1; possibly TRBD2 for D (6 bases). Germline CDR1 MGHRA, CDR2 YSYEKL. Trimming left V 4 bases short and J 4 bases short, with 14 bases between. The CDR3 is made up of 15 amino acids. The CDR3 loop reads CASSLRLGRYNEQFF. The CDR3 DNA sequence: TGCGCCAGCAGCCTTCGACTAGGGAGGTACAATGAGCAGTTCTTC.

This clonotype was picked up a small number of times. The J gene is TRBJ1-2, the V gene TRBV30; D may be TRBD1 (5 bases). The CDR3 spans 14 residues. Germline values: CDR1 GTSNPN, CDR2 SVGIG (reference sequence). V was cut by 5 bases and J by 1 base, with 14 bases left in between. The CDR3 DNA is TGTGCCTGGCTACGCCCTGGGGGTAACTATGGCTACACCTTC. This sequence encodes CAWLRPGGNYGYTF.

This clonotype was detected ten times or more. J is TRBJ2-3 and V is TRBV6-2 or TRBV6-3; D is uncertain. Germline loops: CDR1 MNHEY, CDR2 SVGEGT. This CDR3 is 14 amino acids long. The V end lost 7 bases, the J end lost 3 bases, and 14 bases lay between the germline ends. DNA of the CDR3: TGTGCCAGCACCCAGCAGGATCGTACAGATACGCAGTATTTT. This gives the protein CASTQQDRTDTQYF.

The sample holds many counts of this clonotype. The chain has TRBV29-1 and TRBJ1-2, with a possible D match to TRBD1 (6 bases). Germline V gives CDR1 SQVTM, CDR2 ANQGSEA. V lost 6 bases and J 7 bases, leaving 12 bases between the germline ends. This CDR3 has 11 residues. For the CDR3, the DNA is TGCAGCGTGGTAGGGACATTTGGCTACACCTTC. Encoded protein: CSVVGTFGYTF. The variable domain in full, completed from reference TRBV29-1 and TRBJ1-2, reads SAVISQKPSRDICQRGTSLTIQCQVDSQVTMMFWYRQQPGQSLTLIATANQGSEATYESGFVIDKFPISRPNLTFSTLTVSNMSPEDSSIYLCSVVGTFGYTFGSGTRLTVV.

This clonotype was detected ten times or more. V and J are TRBV20-1 and TRBJ1-5, with D tentatively TRBD1 (6 bases). Per germline, CDR1 DFQATT and CDR2 SNEGSKA (reference sequence). Trimming removed 1 base at V and 5 bases at J, with 12 bases between. CDR3 length: 14 residues. DNA of the CDR3: TGCAGTGCTAGAGTCAGGGGAGCTGATCAGCCCCAGCATTTT. It specifies CSARVRGADQPQHF.

This clonotype was observed many times. The chain joins TRBV6-1 to TRBJ2-3; a weak D match, TRBD1 (6 bases). The germline V and J ends were trimmed by 5 bases and 3 bases, with 18 bases remaining between them. The CDR3 totals 16 residues. Looked up from germline, CDR1 is MNHNS and CDR2 is SASEGT. The CDR3 protein is CASSPPGRGWTDTQYF. The CDR3 bases are TGTGCCAGCAGTCCCCCGGGCAGGGGATGGACAGATACGCAGTATTTT.

The V gene is TRBV6-5, the J gene TRBJ2-2; possible D gene TRBD2, 5 bases. Trimming shortened V by 2 bases and J by 6 bases, and 16 bases separated the two germline ends. Germline V gene lookup returns CDR1 MNHEY and CDR2 SVGAGI. CDR3 length: 16 amino acids. CDR3 in DNA: TGTGCCAGCAGTTACGTGGGTAGCGCTCGGGCCGGGGAGCTGTTTTTT. Its protein product is CASSYVGSARAGELFF.

This clonotype has at least ten counts. This rearrangement joins TRBV12-3 or TRBV12-4 to TRBJ2-1; 12 bases align to TRBD2. The CDR3 spans 16 residues. With V trimmed by 5 bases and J by 4 bases, 6 bases remained unmatched. In DNA, the CDR3 is TGTGCCAGCAGTCCCCGGACTAGCGGGGCGTACAATGAGCAGTTCTTC. Its protein product is CASSPRTSGAYNEQFF.

This clonotype was counted at least ten times. The chain combines TRBV10-3 with TRBJ2-1; D could derive from TRBD1 or TRBD2 (5 bases each). CDR1 is ENHRY, CDR2 SYGVKD, per germline. The CDR3 length is 15 residues. V lost 3 bases to trimming and J lost 6 bases, with 15 bases between them. The CDR3 DNA reads TGTGCCATCAGTGACCCCCGTGGGGGTGGCAATGAGCAGTTCTTC. It yields the protein CAISDPRGGGNEQFF.

This clonotype was counted at least ten times. The gene calls are TRBV7-8 and TRBJ2-2; a possible D gene is TRBD2 (5 bases). The CDR3 is 16 amino acids. Germline CDR1 and CDR2: SGHVS and FQNEAQ. Trimming cost V 4 bases and J 5 bases, with 17 bases left between them. The CDR3 here is CASSSRPPGGTGELFF. CDR3 nucleotides: TGTGCCAGCAGCTCACGGCCGCCCGGAGGAACCGGGGAGCTGTTTTTT.

This clonotype was observed at least ten times. The rearrangement uses TRBV5-8 and TRBJ2-1; 7 bases line up with TRBD2. This CDR3 is 16 amino acids long. Germline values: CDR1 SGHTS, CDR2 YDEGEE. V trimming: 7 bases; J trimming: 1 base; junction bases outside the gene matches: 11. This CDR3 is CASLREAGLSYNEQFF. The CDR3 DNA is TGTGCCAGCCTCCGGGAGGCGGGGTTATCCTACAATGAGCAGTTCTTC.